This T cell receptor beta chain was obtained from a study of blood T cells in healthy people across ages. Study observations and caveats: Researchers report that TCR beta diversity correlated strongly with naive T cell percentage. Donors of long life had a larger count of naive CD4+ cells and greater diversity than aged donors.

It was with a sample-barcoded 5' primer and a J-beta primer mix that a second PCR of roughly 7 to 12 cycles was run. TCRdb called the 5' RACE reads again in MiXCR, with one record for every CDR3 protein. The profile shows about 2 million distinct CDR3 sequences, roughly 50% of them singletons. V lost 4 bases, J lost 6 bases, and 12 bases stayed unmatched. The CDR3 is made up of 17 amino acids. From germline, CDR1 is SGHRS and CDR2 YFSETQ. About this clonotype: Its target is unknown.

The sequencing input was blood. This sequence joins TRBV5-1 and TRBJ2-1; TRBD1 matches 11 bases. The TCR sequence derives from a woman aged 40-49 years in good health. The DNA for the CDR3 is TGCGCCAGCAGCCGTCAACCCGGACAGGGGGCGGCCAATGAGCAGTTCTTC. It specifies CASSRQPGQGAANEQFF.